A selection of T cell receptor beta chains follows, all from one sample in a study of T cell responses to AZD1222 COVID-19 vaccine. The data were produced by immunoSEQ multiplex PCR, yet TCRdb's version contains in-frame clones alone and is incomplete. The table includes approximately 100,000 clones, roughly 85% detected once. Sequencing used peripheral blood, obtained 28 days after the second AZD1222 dose. These receptors came from an adult who received the AZD1222 COVID-19 vaccine. Each CDR3 is given with its conserved first and last residue. Fields, in order: V gene, J gene, D gene, clone size, CDR3 protein, CDR3 DNA. The D gene is left open where the match is weak. Size is stated for part of the rows, as once, few or many counts, or as a class when the clone is expanded.

v_gene: TRBV6-2/TRBV6-3; j_gene: TRBJ2-1; d_gene: NA; abundance: NA; CDR3aa: CASSYSNDEQFF; CDR3nt: TGTGCCAGCAGTTACTCAAATGATGAGCAGTTCTTC
v_gene: TRBV19; j_gene: TRBJ1-2; d_gene: NA; abundance: NA; CDR3aa: CASSLGPPRDGYTF; CDR3nt: TGTGCCAGTAGTCTCGGGCCTCCACGAGATGGCTACACCTTC
v_gene: TRBV5-1; j_gene: TRBJ2-5; d_gene: NA; abundance: NA; CDR3aa: CASSGDSRREETQYF; CDR3nt: TGCGCCAGCAGCGGAGATTCACGAAGGGAAGAGACCCAGTACTTC
v_gene: TRBV15; j_gene: TRBJ2-3; d_gene: NA; abundance: NA; CDR3aa: CATRTGDTDTQYF; CDR3nt: TGTGCCACCAGGACAGGAGACACAGATACGCAGTATTTT
v_gene: TRBV6-5; j_gene: TRBJ1-2; d_gene: NA; abundance: NA; CDR3aa: CASSYGGANYGYTF; CDR3nt: TGTGCCAGCAGTTATGGCGGAGCTAACTATGGCTACACCTTC
v_gene: TRBV18; j_gene: TRBJ2-7; d_gene: NA; abundance: NA; CDR3aa: CASSPLQRDGHEQYF; CDR3nt: TGTGCCAGCTCACCCCTCCAAAGGGACGGCCACGAGCAGTACTTC
v_gene: TRBV9; j_gene: TRBJ2-3; d_gene: NA; abundance: NA; CDR3aa: CASSVRMDTDTQYF; CDR3nt: TGTGCCAGCAGCGTCCGGATGGACACAGATACGCAGTATTTT
v_gene: TRBV18; j_gene: TRBJ2-7; d_gene: NA; abundance: once; CDR3aa: CASAQTSSYEQYF; CDR3nt: TGTGCCAGCGCACAAACGAGCTCCTACGAGCAGTACTTC
v_gene: TRBV5-1; j_gene: TRBJ2-7; d_gene: TRBD2; abundance: NA; CDR3aa: CASSSTSGGPYEQYF; CDR3nt: TGCGCCAGCAGCAGCACTAGCGGGGGGCCCTACGAGCAGTACTTC
v_gene: TRBV7-2; j_gene: TRBJ2-5; d_gene: NA; abundance: NA; CDR3aa: CASSLGPGTGETQYF; CDR3nt: TGTGCCAGCAGCTTAGGGCCCGGGACGGGGGAGACCCAGTACTTC
v_gene: TRBV7-2; j_gene: TRBJ1-3; d_gene: NA; abundance: NA; CDR3aa: CASSFTGTGNTIYF; CDR3nt: TGTGCCAGCAGCTTTACAGGGACGGGAAACACCATATATTTT
v_gene: TRBV25-1; j_gene: TRBJ1-2; d_gene: NA; abundance: NA; CDR3aa: CASSDSNYGYTF; CDR3nt: TGTGCCAGCAGTGACTCTAACTATGGCTACACCTTC
v_gene: TRBV10-2; j_gene: TRBJ1-4; d_gene: TRBD1; abundance: NA; CDR3aa: CASPDRGATNEKLFF; CDR3nt: TGCGCCAGCCCGGACAGGGGTGCAACTAATGAAAAACTGTTTTTT
v_gene: TRBV6-2/TRBV6-3; j_gene: TRBJ2-6; d_gene: TRBD1; abundance: NA; CDR3aa: CASCSIQGAGGANVLTF; CDR3nt: TGTGCCAGCTGTTCGATTCAGGGGGCGGGAGGGGCCAACGTCCTGACTTTC
v_gene: TRBV18; j_gene: TRBJ2-1; d_gene: NA; abundance: NA; CDR3aa: CASSPTGVGLLEFF; CDR3nt: TGTGCCAGCTCACCAACGGGAGTAGGTCTGTTGGAGTTCTTC
v_gene: TRBV7-6; j_gene: TRBJ2-5; d_gene: NA; abundance: NA; CDR3aa: CASSLGGSNQETQYF; CDR3nt: TGTGCCAGCAGCTTAGGGGGCAGCAATCAAGAGACCCAGTACTTC
v_gene: TRBV5-1; j_gene: TRBJ1-2; d_gene: NA; abundance: NA; CDR3aa: CASSTTGRGYGYTF; CDR3nt: TGCGCCAGCAGCACCACAGGACGCGGCTATGGCTACACCTTC
v_gene: TRBV24-1; j_gene: TRBJ2-1; d_gene: NA; abundance: NA; CDR3aa: CATSDPLGGRNNEQFF; CDR3nt: TGTGCCACCAGTGATCCCCTTGGGGGGAGAAACAATGAGCAGTTCTTC
v_gene: TRBV7-2; j_gene: TRBJ2-1; d_gene: NA; abundance: NA; CDR3aa: CASSLVAIPSYNEQFF; CDR3nt: TGTGCCAGCAGCTTAGTGGCCATACCTAGCTACAATGAGCAGTTCTTC
v_gene: TRBV29-1; j_gene: TRBJ2-7; d_gene: NA; abundance: once; CDR3aa: CSARTDFSYEQYF; CDR3nt: TGCAGCGCCCGGACAGACTTTTCCTACGAGCAGTACTTC
v_gene: TRBV5-4; j_gene: TRBJ1-2; d_gene: NA; abundance: NA; CDR3aa: CASSLGASYGYTF; CDR3nt: TGTGCCAGCAGCTTGGGCGCTTCCTATGGCTACACCTTC
v_gene: TRBV15; j_gene: TRBJ2-7; d_gene: NA; abundance: NA; CDR3aa: CATSRASDYEQYF; CDR3nt: TGTGCCACCAGCAGAGCGTCCGACTACGAGCAGTACTTC
v_gene: TRBV6-5; j_gene: TRBJ2-7; d_gene: NA; abundance: NA; CDR3aa: CASSYSTGQFSYEQYF; CDR3nt: TGTGCCAGCAGTTACTCTACAGGGCAATTCTCCTACGAGCAGTACTTC
v_gene: TRBV2; j_gene: TRBJ2-7; d_gene: NA; abundance: NA; CDR3aa: CASGTYSYEQYF; CDR3nt: TGTGCCAGCGGGACGTACTCCTACGAGCAGTACTTC
v_gene: TRBV21-1; j_gene: TRBJ2-1; d_gene: NA; abundance: NA; CDR3aa: CASSKVRLPREQFF; CDR3nt: TGTGCCAGCAGCAAAGTGAGACTCCCAAGGGAGCAGTTCTTC
v_gene: TRBV27; j_gene: TRBJ2-7; d_gene: TRBD2; abundance: NA; CDR3aa: CASSLGTSGGLSYEQYF; CDR3nt: TGTGCCAGCAGTCTAGGGACTAGCGGGGGCCTATCCTACGAGCAGTACTTC
v_gene: TRBV5-5; j_gene: TRBJ2-7; d_gene: NA; abundance: NA; CDR3aa: CASSEGPGPYEQYF; CDR3nt: TGTGCCAGCAGCGAGGGTCCGGGCCCCTACGAGCAGTACTTC
v_gene: TRBV19; j_gene: TRBJ2-3; d_gene: TRBD2; abundance: few; CDR3aa: CWKRGRASTDTQYF; CDR3nt: TGTTGGAAGCGGGGTCGGGCTAGCACAGATACGCAGTATTTT
v_gene: TRBV10-3; j_gene: TRBJ2-3; d_gene: TRBD2; abundance: NA; CDR3aa: CAISEGLAGATDTQYF; CDR3nt: TGTGCCATCAGTGAGGGACTAGCGGGGGCTACAGATACGCAGTATTTT
v_gene: TRBV9; j_gene: TRBJ2-2; d_gene: TRBD1; abundance: NA; CDR3aa: CASSVRRDRGNTGELFF; CDR3nt: TGTGCCAGCAGCGTTCGCCGGGACAGGGGTAACACCGGGGAGCTGTTTTTT
v_gene: TRBV7-9; j_gene: TRBJ2-1; d_gene: TRBD2; abundance: NA; CDR3aa: CASSFVVAGNNEQFF; CDR3nt: TGTGCCAGCAGCTTTGTCGTAGCGGGGAACAATGAGCAGTTCTTC
v_gene: TRBV6-5; j_gene: TRBJ1-1; d_gene: NA; abundance: NA; CDR3aa: CASSLLGGNTEAFF; CDR3nt: TGTGCCAGCAGTCTACTAGGCGGGAACACTGAAGCTTTCTTT
v_gene: TRBV13; j_gene: TRBJ2-1; d_gene: NA; abundance: NA; CDR3aa: CASSSPPPDQYNEQFF; CDR3nt: TGTGCCAGCAGCTCCCCCCCGCCGGACCAATACAATGAGCAGTTCTTC
v_gene: TRBV7-8; j_gene: TRBJ1-1; d_gene: TRBD1; abundance: NA; CDR3aa: CASSRVTGWGNTEAFF; CDR3nt: TGTGCCAGCAGCCGAGTGACAGGGTGGGGGAACACTGAAGCTTTCTTT
v_gene: TRBV29-1; j_gene: TRBJ2-3; d_gene: TRBD1; abundance: NA; CDR3aa: CSVEATGDNTDTQYF; CDR3nt: TGCAGCGTTGAGGCGACAGGGGACAACACAGATACGCAGTATTTT
v_gene: TRBV19; j_gene: TRBJ1-4; d_gene: TRBD1; abundance: NA; CDR3aa: CASSEPGQGYEKLFF; CDR3nt: TGTGCCAGTAGTGAGCCGGGACAGGGGTATGAAAAACTGTTTTTT
v_gene: TRBV27; j_gene: TRBJ2-3; d_gene: NA; abundance: NA; CDR3aa: CASGRTGSWIDTQYF; CDR3nt: TGTGCCAGCGGGAGAACAGGGAGTTGGATAGATACGCAGTATTTT
v_gene: TRBV2; j_gene: TRBJ1-5; d_gene: NA; abundance: NA; CDR3aa: CASRVKPWEFQPQHF; CDR3nt: TGTGCCAGCAGGGTCAAACCTTGGGAATTCCAGCCCCAGCATTTT
v_gene: TRBV7-6; j_gene: TRBJ2-3; d_gene: TRBD2; abundance: NA; CDR3aa: CASSLSPLAGGPGDTQYF; CDR3nt: TGTGCCAGCAGCTTAAGCCCACTAGCGGGGGGGCCAGGAGATACGCAGTATTTT
v_gene: TRBV4-3; j_gene: TRBJ1-4; d_gene: NA; abundance: NA; CDR3aa: CASSQLPSTNEKLFF; CDR3nt: TGCGCCAGCAGCCAACTTCCTTCAACTAATGAAAAACTGTTTTTT
v_gene: TRBV23-1; j_gene: TRBJ2-7; d_gene: NA; abundance: NA; CDR3aa: CASSQSKGGYEQYF; CDR3nt: TGCGCCAGTAGTCAATCAAAGGGCGGCTACGAGCAGTACTTC
v_gene: TRBV4-1; j_gene: TRBJ2-7; d_gene: TRBD2; abundance: NA; CDR3aa: CASSQDLASGRRYEQYF; CDR3nt: TGCGCCAGCAGCCAAGATTTGGCTAGCGGGAGGCGATACGAGCAGTACTTC
v_gene: TRBV5-1; j_gene: TRBJ2-7; d_gene: TRBD1; abundance: NA; CDR3aa: CASSSGTVLSYEQYF; CDR3nt: TGCGCCAGCAGCTCGGGGACAGTCCTTTCCTACGAGCAGTACTTC
v_gene: TRBV6-2/TRBV6-3; j_gene: TRBJ1-1; d_gene: TRBD1; abundance: NA; CDR3aa: CASSFINRGLNTEAFF; CDR3nt: TGTGCCAGCAGTTTCATAAACAGGGGGTTGAACACTGAAGCTTTCTTT
v_gene: TRBV27; j_gene: TRBJ1-1; d_gene: NA; abundance: NA; CDR3aa: CASSFSLSKHTEAFF; CDR3nt: TGTGCCAGCAGTTTTTCCCTCAGCAAACACACTGAAGCTTTCTTT
v_gene: TRBV19; j_gene: TRBJ1-2; d_gene: NA; abundance: NA; CDR3aa: CASRDWGTAGYGYTF; CDR3nt: TGTGCCAGTAGAGATTGGGGAACGGCGGGCTATGGCTACACCTTC
v_gene: TRBV2; j_gene: TRBJ2-2; d_gene: NA; abundance: NA; CDR3aa: CASSEIVGGELFF; CDR3nt: TGTGCCAGCAGTGAAATAGTGGGAGGGGAGCTGTTTTTT
v_gene: TRBV2; j_gene: TRBJ1-2; d_gene: NA; abundance: NA; CDR3aa: CASSVRSNYGYTF; CDR3nt: TGTGCCAGCAGTGTGCGCTCTAACTATGGCTACACCTTC
v_gene: TRBV7-9; j_gene: TRBJ1-2; d_gene: NA; abundance: NA; CDR3aa: CASSSAGDANYGYTF; CDR3nt: TGTGCCAGCAGCTCGGCGGGGGATGCTAACTATGGCTACACCTTC
v_gene: TRBV27; j_gene: TRBJ2-2; d_gene: TRBD1; abundance: NA; CDR3aa: CASRNWGQGDTGELFF; CDR3nt: TGTGCCAGCAGGAATTGGGGACAGGGTGACACCGGGGAGCTGTTTTTT
v_gene: TRBV19; j_gene: TRBJ2-3; d_gene: NA; abundance: few; CDR3aa: CASSLQGTTDTQYF; CDR3nt: TGTGCCAGTAGTCTACAGGGTACCACAGATACGCAGTATTTT
v_gene: TRBV30; j_gene: TRBJ2-7; d_gene: NA; abundance: NA; CDR3aa: CAWSVRETYEQYF; CDR3nt: TGTGCCTGGAGTGTCCGGGAGACCTACGAGCAGTACTTC
v_gene: TRBV20-1; j_gene: TRBJ1-2; d_gene: NA; abundance: NA; CDR3aa: CSPRFNYGYTF; CDR3nt: TGCAGCCCCCGCTTCAACTATGGCTACACCTTC
v_gene: TRBV10-1; j_gene: TRBJ2-1; d_gene: TRBD2; abundance: NA; CDR3aa: CASSQIAGALGDEQFF; CDR3nt: TGCGCCAGCAGCCAGATAGCGGGGGCCCTCGGGGATGAGCAGTTCTTC
v_gene: TRBV19; j_gene: TRBJ2-5; d_gene: NA; abundance: NA; CDR3aa: CASSISGTLGSTQYF; CDR3nt: TGTGCCAGTAGTATTTCTGGGACACTCGGAAGCACCCAGTACTTC